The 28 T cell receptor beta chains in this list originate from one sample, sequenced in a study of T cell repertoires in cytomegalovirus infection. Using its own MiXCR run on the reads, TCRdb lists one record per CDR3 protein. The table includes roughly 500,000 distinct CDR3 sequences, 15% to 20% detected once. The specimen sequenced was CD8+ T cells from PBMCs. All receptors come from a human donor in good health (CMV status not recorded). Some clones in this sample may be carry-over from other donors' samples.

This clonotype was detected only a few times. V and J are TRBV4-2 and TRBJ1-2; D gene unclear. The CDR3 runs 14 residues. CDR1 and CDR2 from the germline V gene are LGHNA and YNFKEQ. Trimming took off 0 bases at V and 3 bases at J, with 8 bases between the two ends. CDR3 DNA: TGTGCCAGCAGCCAAGATCTGGGCCACTATGGCTACACCTTC. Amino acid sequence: CASSQDLGHYGYTF.

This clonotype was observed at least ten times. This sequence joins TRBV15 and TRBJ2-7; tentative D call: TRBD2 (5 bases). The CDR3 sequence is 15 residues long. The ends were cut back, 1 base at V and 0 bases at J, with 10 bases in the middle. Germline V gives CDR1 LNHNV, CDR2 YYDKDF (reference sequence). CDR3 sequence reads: CATSRVPSLSYEQYF. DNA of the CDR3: TGTGCCACCAGCAGAGTCCCTAGCCTCTCCTACGAGCAGTACTTC.

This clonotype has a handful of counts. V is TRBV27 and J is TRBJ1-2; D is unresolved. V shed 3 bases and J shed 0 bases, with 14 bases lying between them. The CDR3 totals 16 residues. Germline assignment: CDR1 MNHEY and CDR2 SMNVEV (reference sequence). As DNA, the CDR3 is TGTGCCAGCAGTTTCTCCTTGGCCAGTACTAACTATGGCTACACCTTC. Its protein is CASSFSLASTNYGYTF.

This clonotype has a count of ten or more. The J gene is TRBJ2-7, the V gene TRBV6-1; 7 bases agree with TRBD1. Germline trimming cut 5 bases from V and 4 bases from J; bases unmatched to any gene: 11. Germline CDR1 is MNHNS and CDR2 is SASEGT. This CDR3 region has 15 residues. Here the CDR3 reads CASSLTGDRWYEQYF. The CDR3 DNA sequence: TGTGCCAGCAGTCTTACAGGGGATCGCTGGTACGAGCAGTACTTC.

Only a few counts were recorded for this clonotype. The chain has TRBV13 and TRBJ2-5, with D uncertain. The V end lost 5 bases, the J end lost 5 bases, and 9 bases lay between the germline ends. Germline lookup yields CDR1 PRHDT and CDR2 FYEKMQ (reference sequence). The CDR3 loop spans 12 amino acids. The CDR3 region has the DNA TGTGCCAGCAGCGTTGGCCCGGAGACCCAGTACTTC. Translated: CASSVGPETQYF. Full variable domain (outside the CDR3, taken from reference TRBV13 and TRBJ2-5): AAGVIQSPRHLIKEKRETATLKCYPIPRHDTVYWYQQGPGQDPQFLISFYEKMQSDKGSIPDRFSAQQFSDYHSELNMSSLELGDSALYFCASSVGPETQYFGPGTRLLVL.

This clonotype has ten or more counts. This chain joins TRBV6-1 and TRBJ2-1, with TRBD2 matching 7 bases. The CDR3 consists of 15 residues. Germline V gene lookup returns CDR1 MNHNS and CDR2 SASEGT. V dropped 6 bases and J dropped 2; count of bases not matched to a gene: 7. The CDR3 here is CASRALAFAYNEQFF. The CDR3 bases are TGTGCCAGCAGGGCACTAGCGTTTGCCTACAATGAGCAGTTCTTC.

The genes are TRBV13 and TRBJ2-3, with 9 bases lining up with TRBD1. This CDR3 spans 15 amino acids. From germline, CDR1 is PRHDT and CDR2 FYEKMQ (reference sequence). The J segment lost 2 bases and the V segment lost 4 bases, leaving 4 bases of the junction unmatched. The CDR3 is CASSSRTGDTDTQYF. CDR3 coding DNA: TGTGCCAGCAGCTCCCGGACAGGGGACACAGATACGCAGTATTTT.

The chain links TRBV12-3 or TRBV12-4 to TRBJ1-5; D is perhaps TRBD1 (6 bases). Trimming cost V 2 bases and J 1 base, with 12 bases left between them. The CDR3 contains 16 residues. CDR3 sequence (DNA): TGTGCCAGCAGTTTACAGGGGATAGGAAGCAATCAGCCCCAGCATTTT. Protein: CASSLQGIGSNQPQHF.

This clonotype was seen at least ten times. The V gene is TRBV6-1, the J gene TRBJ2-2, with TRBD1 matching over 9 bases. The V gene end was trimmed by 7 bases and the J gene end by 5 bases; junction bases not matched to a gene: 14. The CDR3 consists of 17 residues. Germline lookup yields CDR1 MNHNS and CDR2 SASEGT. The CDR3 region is CASIPLNRGPETGELFF. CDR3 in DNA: TGTGCCAGCATTCCCTTGAACAGGGGGCCAGAAACCGGGGAGCTGTTTTTT.

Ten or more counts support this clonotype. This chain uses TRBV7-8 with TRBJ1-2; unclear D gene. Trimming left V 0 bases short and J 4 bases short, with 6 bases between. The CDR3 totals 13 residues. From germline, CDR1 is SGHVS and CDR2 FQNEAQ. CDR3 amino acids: CASSLASGYGYTF. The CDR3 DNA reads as TGTGCCAGCAGCTTAGCGTCAGGCTATGGCTACACCTTC.

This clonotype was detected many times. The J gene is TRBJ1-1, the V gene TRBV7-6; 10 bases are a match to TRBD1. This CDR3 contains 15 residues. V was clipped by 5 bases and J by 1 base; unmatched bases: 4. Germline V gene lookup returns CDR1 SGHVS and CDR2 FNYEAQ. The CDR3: CASSPGTGANTEAFF. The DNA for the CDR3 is TGTGCCAGCAGCCCCGGGACAGGGGCGAACACTGAAGCTTTCTTT.

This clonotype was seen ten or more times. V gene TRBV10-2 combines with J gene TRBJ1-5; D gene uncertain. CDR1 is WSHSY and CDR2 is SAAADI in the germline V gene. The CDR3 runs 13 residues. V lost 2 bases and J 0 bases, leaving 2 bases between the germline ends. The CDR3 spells CASSEGSNQPQHF. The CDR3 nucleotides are TGCGCCAGCAGTGAGGGTAGCAATCAGCCCCAGCATTTT.

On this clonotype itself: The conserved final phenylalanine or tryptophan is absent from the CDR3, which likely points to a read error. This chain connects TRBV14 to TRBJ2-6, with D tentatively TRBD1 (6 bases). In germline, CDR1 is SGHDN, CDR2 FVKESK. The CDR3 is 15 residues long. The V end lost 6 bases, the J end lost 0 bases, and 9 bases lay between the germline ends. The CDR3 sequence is CASRAQGSGANVLTS. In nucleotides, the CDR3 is TGTGCCAGCAGGGCACAGGGCTCTGGGGCCAACGTCCTGACTTCC.

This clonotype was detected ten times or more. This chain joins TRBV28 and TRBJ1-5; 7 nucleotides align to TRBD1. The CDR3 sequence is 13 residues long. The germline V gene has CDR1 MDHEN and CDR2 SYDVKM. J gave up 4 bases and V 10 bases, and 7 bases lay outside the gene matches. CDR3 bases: TGTGCCACTGCCGAGGGGGCAAATCAGCCCCAGCATTTT. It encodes CATAEGANQPQHF. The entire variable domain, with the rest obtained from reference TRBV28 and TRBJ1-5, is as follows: DVKVTQSSRYLVKRTGEKVFLECVQDMDHENMFWYRQDPGLGLRLIYFSYDVKMKEKGDIPEGYSVSREKKERFSLILESASTNQTSMYLCATAEGANQPQHFGDGTRLSIL.

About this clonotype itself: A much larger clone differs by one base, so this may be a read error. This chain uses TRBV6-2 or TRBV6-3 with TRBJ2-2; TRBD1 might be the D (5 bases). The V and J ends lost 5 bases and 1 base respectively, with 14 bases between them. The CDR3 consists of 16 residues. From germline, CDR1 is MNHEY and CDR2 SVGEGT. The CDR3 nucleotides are TGTGCCAGCAGTCAATTAGGGGTGGTGAACACCGGGGAGCTGTTTTTT. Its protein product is CASSQLGVVNTGELFF.

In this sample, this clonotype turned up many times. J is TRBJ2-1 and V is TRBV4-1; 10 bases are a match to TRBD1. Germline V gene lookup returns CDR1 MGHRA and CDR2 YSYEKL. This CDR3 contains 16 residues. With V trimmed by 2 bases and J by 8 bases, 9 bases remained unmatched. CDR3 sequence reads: CASSQLGQGGLDEQFF. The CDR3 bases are TGCGCCAGCAGCCAACTCGGACAGGGGGGGTTGGATGAGCAGTTCTTC.

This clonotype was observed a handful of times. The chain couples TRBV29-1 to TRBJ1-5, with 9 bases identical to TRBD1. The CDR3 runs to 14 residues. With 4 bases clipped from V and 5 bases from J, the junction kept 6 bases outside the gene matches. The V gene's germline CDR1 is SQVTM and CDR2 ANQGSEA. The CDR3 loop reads CSVGGQGPDQPQHF. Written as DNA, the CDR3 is TGCAGCGTTGGGGGACAGGGCCCGGATCAGCCCCAGCATTTT.

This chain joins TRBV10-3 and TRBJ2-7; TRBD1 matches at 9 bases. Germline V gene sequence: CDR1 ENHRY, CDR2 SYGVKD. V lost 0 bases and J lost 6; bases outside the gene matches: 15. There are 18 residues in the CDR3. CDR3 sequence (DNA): TGTGCCATCAGTGAGTCGGTTTTCCTTGGGACAGGGCGGGTCGAGCAGTACTTC. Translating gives CAISESVFLGTGRVEQYF.

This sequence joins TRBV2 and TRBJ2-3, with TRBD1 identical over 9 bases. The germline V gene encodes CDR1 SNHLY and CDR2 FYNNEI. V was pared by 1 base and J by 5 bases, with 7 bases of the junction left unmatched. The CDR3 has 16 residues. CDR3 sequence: CASSEVDRGFIDTQYF. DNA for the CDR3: TGTGCCAGCAGTGAAGTGGACAGGGGATTTATAGATACGCAGTATTTT.

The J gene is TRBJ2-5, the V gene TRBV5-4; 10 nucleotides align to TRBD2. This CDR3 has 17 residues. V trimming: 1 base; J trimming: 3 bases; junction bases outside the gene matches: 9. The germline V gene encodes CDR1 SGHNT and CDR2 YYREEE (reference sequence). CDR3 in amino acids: CASSLKRELAGKETQYF. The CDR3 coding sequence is TGTGCCAGCAGCTTGAAAAGGGAACTAGCGGGGAAAGAGACCCAGTACTTC.

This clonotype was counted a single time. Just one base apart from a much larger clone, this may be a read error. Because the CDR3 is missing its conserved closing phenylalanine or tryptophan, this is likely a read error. The CDR3 nucleotides are TGTGCCAGCAGTGACTTGGGGGGCTCTTCCAATGAGCAGTTCTTA. It yields the protein CASSDLGGSSNEQFL. V usage is TRBV6-4 and J usage is TRBJ2-1; perhaps D is TRBD1 or TRBD2 (6 bases each). With 1 base removed from V and 6 bases from J, the gap between germline ends came to 13 bases. Germline V lookup: CDR1 MRHNA, CDR2 SNTAGT. CDR3 length: 15 residues.

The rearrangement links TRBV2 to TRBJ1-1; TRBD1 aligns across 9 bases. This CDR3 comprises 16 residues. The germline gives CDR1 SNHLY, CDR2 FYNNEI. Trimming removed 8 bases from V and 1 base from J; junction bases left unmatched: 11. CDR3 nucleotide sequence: TGTGCCAGCCCCCCCCCGGGACAGGGTTCGAACACTGAAGCTTTCTTT. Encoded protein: CASPPPGQGSNTEAFF.

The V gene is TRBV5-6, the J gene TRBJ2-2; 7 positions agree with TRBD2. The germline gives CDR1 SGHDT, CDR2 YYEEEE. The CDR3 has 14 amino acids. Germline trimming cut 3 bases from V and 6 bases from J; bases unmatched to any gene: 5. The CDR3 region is CASSSTSIPGELFF. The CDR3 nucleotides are TGTGCCAGCAGCTCGACTAGCATCCCCGGGGAGCTGTTTTTT.

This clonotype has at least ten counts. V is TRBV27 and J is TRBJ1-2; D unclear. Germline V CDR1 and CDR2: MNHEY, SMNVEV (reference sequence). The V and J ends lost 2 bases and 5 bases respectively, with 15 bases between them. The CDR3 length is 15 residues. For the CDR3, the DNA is TGTGCCAGCAGTTTAGCGACGGGAGTGGGATATGGCTACACCTTC. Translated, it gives CASSLATGVGYGYTF.

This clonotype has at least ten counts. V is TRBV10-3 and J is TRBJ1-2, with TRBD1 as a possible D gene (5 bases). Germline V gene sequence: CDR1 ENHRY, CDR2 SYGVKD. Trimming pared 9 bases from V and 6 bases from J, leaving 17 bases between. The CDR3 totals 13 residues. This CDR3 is CAMIRDFGDGYTF. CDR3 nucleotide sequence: TGTGCCATGATCCGGGACTTCGGAGATGGCTACACCTTC.

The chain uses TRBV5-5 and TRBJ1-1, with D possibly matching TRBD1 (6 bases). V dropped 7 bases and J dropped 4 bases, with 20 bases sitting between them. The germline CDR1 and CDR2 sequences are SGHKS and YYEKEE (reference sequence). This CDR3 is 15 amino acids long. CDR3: CASLLLGGGSTEAFF. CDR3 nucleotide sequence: TGTGCCAGCCTCTTATTAGGAGGGGGGAGCACTGAAGCTTTCTTT.

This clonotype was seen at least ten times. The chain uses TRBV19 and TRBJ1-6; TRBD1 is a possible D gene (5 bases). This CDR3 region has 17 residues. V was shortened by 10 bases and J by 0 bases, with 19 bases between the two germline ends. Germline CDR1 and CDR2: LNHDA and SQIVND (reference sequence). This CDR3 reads CATGRGSVFSYNSPLHF. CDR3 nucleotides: TGTGCCACCGGACGGGGGAGTGTCTTCTCCTATAATTCACCCCTCCACTTT.

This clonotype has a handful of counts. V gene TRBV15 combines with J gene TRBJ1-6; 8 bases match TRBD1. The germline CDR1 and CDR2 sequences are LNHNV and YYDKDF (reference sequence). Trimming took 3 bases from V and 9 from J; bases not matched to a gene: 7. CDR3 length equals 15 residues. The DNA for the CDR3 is TGTGCCACCAGCAGGGAACGACAGGGGAGTTCACCCCTCCACTTT. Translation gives CATSRERQGSSPLHF.